The rows below give T cell receptor beta chains drawn from one sample of a study of blood T cell repertoires in COVID-19. The method was immunoSEQ multiplex PCR; TCRdb's version includes in-frame clones alone and lacks a portion of them. The sample carries roughly 200,000 clones, about 86% recorded once. Input material: peripheral blood. The receptors were sampled from a man aged 35 to 55 with active or convalescent COVID-19. Both conserved end residues are part of each CDR3. The order of the fields is D gene, J gene, V gene, CDR3 length, clone size, CDR3 protein, CDR3 DNA. The D gene is left open where the match is weak. The size field is filled for only some rows; it gives once, few, many or a size class.

D gene: TRBD1; J gene: TRBJ1-5; V gene: TRBV5-1; CDR3 length: 13; clone size: few; CDR3 protein: CASSSTGDQPQHF; CDR3 DNA: TGCGCCAGCAGCTCCACAGGGGATCAGCCCCAGCATTTT
D gene: TRBD1; J gene: TRBJ1-1; V gene: TRBV10-3; CDR3 length: 18; clone size: once; CDR3 protein: CAIKSVDRGRKMNTEAFF; CDR3 DNA: TGTGCCATCAAATCGGTGGACAGGGGGCGGAAGATGAACACTGAAGCTTTCTTT
D gene: TRBD2; J gene: TRBJ2-2; V gene: TRBV2; CDR3 length: 16; clone size: .; CDR3 protein: CASSGLAGGNTGELFF; CDR3 DNA: TGTGCCAGCAGTGGACTAGCGGGAGGCAACACCGGGGAGCTGTTTTTT
D gene: .; J gene: TRBJ2-7; V gene: TRBV18; CDR3 length: 12; clone size: .; CDR3 protein: CASSPTGYEQYF; CDR3 DNA: TGTGCCAGCTCACCTACCGGCTACGAGCAGTACTTC
D gene: .; J gene: TRBJ2-1; V gene: TRBV5-1; CDR3 length: 13; clone size: .; CDR3 protein: CASSLAWSDEQFF; CDR3 DNA: TGCGCCAGCAGCTTGGCATGGAGCGATGAGCAGTTCTTC
D gene: .; J gene: TRBJ1-3; V gene: TRBV2; CDR3 length: 16; clone size: .; CDR3 protein: CASSGLPAVSGNTIYF; CDR3 DNA: TGTGCCAGCAGTGGACTCCCAGCCGTCTCTGGAAACACCATATATTTT
D gene: .; J gene: TRBJ2-7; V gene: TRBV19; CDR3 length: 13; clone size: .; CDR3 protein: CASSSTQGVEQYF; CDR3 DNA: TGTGCCAGTAGTTCAACTCAGGGTGTCGAGCAGTACTTC
D gene: TRBD1; J gene: TRBJ2-7; V gene: TRBV28; CDR3 length: 14; clone size: .; CDR3 protein: CASRITGQIYEQYF; CDR3 DNA: TGTGCCAGTCGTATTACGGGACAGATCTACGAGCAGTACTTC
D gene: TRBD2; J gene: TRBJ2-4; V gene: TRBV3-1/TRBV3-2; CDR3 length: 13; clone size: .; CDR3 protein: CASSYRGRNIQYF; CDR3 DNA: TGTGCCAGCAGCTACCGCGGGAGGAACATTCAGTACTTC
D gene: .; J gene: TRBJ1-1; V gene: TRBV19; CDR3 length: 14; clone size: few; CDR3 protein: CASTPPGMNTEAFF; CDR3 DNA: TGTGCCAGCACCCCCCCCGGGATGAACACTGAAGCTTTCTTT
D gene: TRBD1; J gene: TRBJ1-4; V gene: TRBV2; CDR3 length: 14; clone size: .; CDR3 protein: CASSLQGTNEKLFF; CDR3 DNA: TGTGCCAGCAGTCTACAGGGGACTAATGAAAAACTGTTTTTT
D gene: .; J gene: TRBJ1-3; V gene: TRBV23-1; CDR3 length: 14; clone size: .; CDR3 protein: CASTSRAPGNTIYF; CDR3 DNA: TGCGCCAGCACCTCCAGGGCTCCCGGAAACACCATATATTTT
D gene: .; J gene: TRBJ2-1; V gene: TRBV24-1; CDR3 length: 14; clone size: few; CDR3 protein: CATSDFKGVGEQFF; CDR3 DNA: TGTGCCACCAGTGATTTTAAGGGGGTCGGTGAGCAGTTCTTC
D gene: .; J gene: TRBJ2-7; V gene: TRBV12-3/TRBV12-4; CDR3 length: 11; clone size: .; CDR3 protein: CASSPSYEQYF; CDR3 DNA: TGTGCCAGCAGCCCCAGCTACGAGCAGTACTTC
D gene: TRBD1; J gene: TRBJ1-1; V gene: TRBV5-6; CDR3 length: 18; clone size: .; CDR3 protein: CASSSGVAGGRINTEAFF; CDR3 DNA: TGTGCCAGCAGCTCTGGGGTGGCAGGGGGAAGGATAAACACTGAAGCTTTCTTT
D gene: TRBD1; J gene: TRBJ1-2; V gene: TRBV11-2; CDR3 length: 15; clone size: .; CDR3 protein: CASSLLTGNNYGYTF; CDR3 DNA: TGTGCCAGCAGCCTTCTGACAGGGAATAACTATGGCTACACCTTC
D gene: TRBD1; J gene: TRBJ2-5; V gene: TRBV14; CDR3 length: 16; clone size: .; CDR3 protein: CASSQLRTGGRETQYF; CDR3 DNA: TGTGCCAGCAGCCAACTTCGGACAGGGGGAAGGGAGACCCAGTACTTC
D gene: TRBD1; J gene: TRBJ2-7; V gene: TRBV5-5; CDR3 length: 14; clone size: .; CDR3 protein: CASSSRDRSYEQYF; CDR3 DNA: TGTGCCAGCAGCTCCCGGGACAGATCCTACGAGCAGTACTTC
D gene: TRBD2; J gene: TRBJ2-5; V gene: TRBV11-2; CDR3 length: 14; clone size: .; CDR3 protein: CASSIAGGIVPQYF; CDR3 DNA: TGTGCCAGCAGCATAGCGGGGGGTATAGTACCCCAGTACTTC
D gene: .; J gene: TRBJ2-5; V gene: TRBV11-3; CDR3 length: 13; clone size: .; CDR3 protein: CASSFGVQETQYF; CDR3 DNA: TGTGCCAGCAGCTTCGGGGTCCAAGAGACCCAGTACTTC
D gene: TRBD1; J gene: TRBJ1-2; V gene: TRBV14; CDR3 length: 13; clone size: few; CDR3 protein: CASSQRQGGGYTF; CDR3 DNA: TGTGCCAGCAGCCAAAGACAGGGGGGAGGCTACACCTTC
D gene: .; J gene: TRBJ2-3; V gene: TRBV19; CDR3 length: 12; clone size: .; CDR3 protein: CASSMGANTQYF; CDR3 DNA: TGTGCCAGTAGTATGGGGGCCAATACGCAGTATTTT
D gene: .; J gene: TRBJ1-2; V gene: TRBV9; CDR3 length: 12; clone size: .; CDR3 protein: CASSAQSYGYTF; CDR3 DNA: TGTGCCAGCAGCGCACAATCCTATGGCTACACCTTC
D gene: .; J gene: TRBJ2-2; V gene: TRBV5-1; CDR3 length: 16; clone size: .; CDR3 protein: CASRSGTTANTGELFF; CDR3 DNA: TGCGCCAGCAGGTCCGGGACAACCGCGAACACCGGGGAGCTGTTTTTT
D gene: .; J gene: TRBJ1-6; V gene: TRBV7-9; CDR3 length: 16; clone size: .; CDR3 protein: CASSLVRSSYNSPLHF; CDR3 DNA: TGTGCCAGCTCCCTTGTTAGGAGCTCCTATAATTCACCCCTCCACTTT
D gene: .; J gene: TRBJ1-6; V gene: TRBV27; CDR3 length: 17; clone size: .; CDR3 protein: CASSVSFKGAYNSPLHF; CDR3 DNA: TGTGCCAGCAGTGTCAGCTTCAAGGGGGCCTATAATTCACCCCTCCACTTT
D gene: .; J gene: TRBJ2-1; V gene: TRBV2; CDR3 length: 15; clone size: .; CDR3 protein: CASTGELVSGNEQFF; CDR3 DNA: TGTGCCAGCACGGGAGAACTAGTCTCGGGTAATGAGCAGTTCTTC
D gene: TRBD1; J gene: TRBJ1-1; V gene: TRBV4-1; CDR3 length: 15; clone size: .; CDR3 protein: CASSQGHRGNTEAFF; CDR3 DNA: TGCGCCAGCAGCCAAGGTCACAGGGGGAACACTGAAGCTTTCTTT
D gene: TRBD1; J gene: TRBJ1-5; V gene: TRBV5-8; CDR3 length: 16; clone size: .; CDR3 protein: CASSSGTGGGSQPQHF; CDR3 DNA: TGTGCCAGCAGCAGTGGGACAGGGGGGGGATCTCAGCCCCAGCATTTT
D gene: .; J gene: TRBJ2-7; V gene: TRBV29-1; CDR3 length: 13; clone size: .; CDR3 protein: CSVVRGQNYEQYF; CDR3 DNA: TGCAGCGTTGTCCGTGGACAGAACTACGAGCAGTACTTC
D gene: TRBD1; J gene: TRBJ2-2; V gene: TRBV4-1; CDR3 length: 18; clone size: .; CDR3 protein: CASSQAQGAGWGTGELFF; CDR3 DNA: TGCGCCAGCAGCCAAGCCCAGGGGGCGGGATGGGGTACCGGGGAGCTGTTTTTT
D gene: TRBD1; J gene: TRBJ2-7; V gene: TRBV5-4; CDR3 length: 13; clone size: .; CDR3 protein: CASSFTGDYEQYF; CDR3 DNA: TGTGCCAGCAGCTTTACAGGGGACTACGAGCAGTACTTC
D gene: TRBD1; J gene: TRBJ2-7; V gene: TRBV30; CDR3 length: 12; clone size: .; CDR3 protein: CAWNRGAYEQYF; CDR3 DNA: TGTGCCTGGAACAGGGGCGCCTACGAGCAGTACTTC
D gene: TRBD1; J gene: TRBJ1-2; V gene: TRBV19; CDR3 length: 16; clone size: .; CDR3 protein: CASSGPTGLSLYGYTF; CDR3 DNA: TGTGCCAGTAGTGGACCGACAGGGCTGAGCCTTTATGGCTACACCTTC
D gene: TRBD1; J gene: TRBJ1-2; V gene: TRBV29-1; CDR3 length: 13; clone size: .; CDR3 protein: CSAGQGPIYGYTF; CDR3 DNA: TGCAGCGCCGGACAGGGGCCGATCTATGGCTACACCTTC
D gene: .; J gene: TRBJ2-7; V gene: TRBV6-6; CDR3 length: 11; clone size: .; CDR3 protein: CASARDYEQYF; CDR3 DNA: TGTGCCAGCGCCCGGGACTACGAGCAGTACTTC
D gene: .; J gene: TRBJ2-1; V gene: TRBV30; CDR3 length: 15; clone size: .; CDR3 protein: CAWSVGTGPRNEQFF; CDR3 DNA: TGTGCCTGGAGTGTAGGTACAGGGCCAAGGAATGAGCAGTTCTTC
D gene: TRBD1; J gene: TRBJ1-2; V gene: TRBV6-5; CDR3 length: 12; clone size: few; CDR3 protein: CASSYASGGYTF; CDR3 DNA: TGTGCCAGCAGTTACGCATCAGGGGGTTACACCTTC
D gene: TRBD1; J gene: TRBJ1-2; V gene: TRBV19; CDR3 length: 12; clone size: .; CDR3 protein: CASSTGQGRYTF; CDR3 DNA: TGTGCCAGTAGTACAGGACAGGGCCGCTACACCTTC
D gene: .; J gene: TRBJ1-1; V gene: TRBV5-8; CDR3 length: 13; clone size: .; CDR3 protein: CASSLAPGLEAFF; CDR3 DNA: TGTGCCAGCAGCTTGGCCCCAGGGCTCGAAGCTTTCTTT
D gene: .; J gene: TRBJ2-1; V gene: TRBV29-1; CDR3 length: 14; clone size: .; CDR3 protein: CSGGVTTAGGEQFF; CDR3 DNA: TGCAGCGGCGGGGTAACGACAGCCGGCGGTGAGCAGTTCTTC
D gene: TRBD2; J gene: TRBJ2-2; V gene: TRBV13; CDR3 length: 16; clone size: .; CDR3 protein: CASSLWTSGRTGELFF; CDR3 DNA: TGTGCCAGCAGCCTATGGACTAGCGGGCGCACCGGGGAGCTGTTTTTT
D gene: TRBD2; J gene: TRBJ2-7; V gene: TRBV29-1; CDR3 length: 16; clone size: .; CDR3 protein: CSVWLVAGGPVDEQYF; CDR3 DNA: TGCAGCGTCTGGTTGGTAGCGGGAGGGCCGGTGGACGAGCAGTACTTC
D gene: TRBD1; J gene: TRBJ2-7; V gene: TRBV6-5; CDR3 length: 13; clone size: .; CDR3 protein: CASRDRGTPSQYF; CDR3 DNA: TGTGCCAGCAGGGACAGGGGGACTCCTTCGCAGTACTTC
D gene: TRBD1; J gene: TRBJ1-2; V gene: TRBV4-3; CDR3 length: 16; clone size: few; CDR3 protein: CASSHAPGQNNYGYTF; CDR3 DNA: TGCGCCAGCAGCCATGCTCCGGGACAGAATAACTATGGCTACACCTTC
D gene: .; J gene: TRBJ2-1; V gene: TRBV12-3/TRBV12-4; CDR3 length: 11; clone size: .; CDR3 protein: CASSFKREQFF; CDR3 DNA: TGTGCCAGCAGTTTCAAGCGGGAGCAGTTCTTC
D gene: .; J gene: TRBJ2-3; V gene: TRBV19; CDR3 length: 15; clone size: once; CDR3 protein: CASSMWASGTDTQYF; CDR3 DNA: TGTGCCAGTAGTATGTGGGCTAGCGGCACAGATACGCAGTATTTT
D gene: .; J gene: TRBJ1-1; V gene: TRBV5-4; CDR3 length: 15; clone size: .; CDR3 protein: CASSLQSGMNTEAFF; CDR3 DNA: TGTGCCAGCAGCTTACAGTCCGGGATGAACACTGAAGCTTTCTTT
D gene: TRBD1; J gene: TRBJ1-5; V gene: TRBV15; CDR3 length: 15; clone size: .; CDR3 protein: CATSTLDRVNQPQHF; CDR3 DNA: TGTGCCACCAGTACTTTGGACAGGGTCAATCAGCCCCAGCATTTT
D gene: TRBD1; J gene: TRBJ1-2; V gene: TRBV5-6; CDR3 length: 13; clone size: once; CDR3 protein: CASSRQGSGGYTF; CDR3 DNA: TGTGCCAGCAGCCGACAGGGGAGCGGTGGCTACACCTTC
D gene: .; J gene: TRBJ1-1; V gene: TRBV29-1; CDR3 length: 11; clone size: once; CDR3 protein: CSAYQAGGAFF; CDR3 DNA: TGCAGCGCCTATCAGGCCGGGGGAGCTTTCTTT
D gene: TRBD1; J gene: TRBJ1-2; V gene: TRBV4-3; CDR3 length: 14; clone size: .; CDR3 protein: CASSQETGGRGYTF; CDR3 DNA: TGCGCCAGCAGCCAAGAAACAGGGGGCAGGGGCTACACCTTC